This record concerns one T cell receptor (beta chain) sequence. Its antigen is as yet unknown. The germline V gene encodes CDR1 DFQATT and CDR2 SNEGSKA (reference sequence). The CDR3 consists of 15 residues. J gave up 1 base and V 2 bases, and 7 bases lay outside the gene matches. The entry originates in a study of T-cell reconstitution after alpha-beta-depleted transplantation in children. Study outcomes and limitations: Several hundred rapidly expanded clones from non-depleted graft cells reportedly supplied alpha-beta T cells about two months post-transplant. The authors attributed T-cell counts and diversity one year after transplant mostly to newly produced T cells.

A library of TCRbeta sequences, prepared with unique molecular identifiers, was generated. In TCRdb, the PCR reads were re-called with MiXCR into one record per CDR3 protein. The sample includes 700,000 to 850,000 distinct CDR3 sequences, under 20% of them seen just once. This TCR was sampled from a male patient aged 10 to 17 who had a stem cell transplant for acute lymphoblastic leukemia, so the T cells may come from the graft donor. The gene calls are TRBV20-1 and TRBJ2-7; 8 bases map to TRBD1. Sequenced material: PBMCs, mostly from graft donor cells, taken 360 days after TCRalphabeta/CD19-depleted stem cell transplant. The CDR3 protein is CSARPPDRGSYEQYF. CDR3 in DNA: TGCAGTGCTAGACCCCCCGACAGGGGATCCTACGAGCAGTACTTC.